This TCR beta chain was captured in a study of blood T cells in healthy people across ages (dated by TCRdb to about 2015). Background on the whole study: Template switching captured roughly one uniquely barcoded TCR beta cDNA molecule per two T cells in model experiments. The study measured age-related changes in TCR beta repertoire diversity using deep sequencing normalized with unique cDNA molecular identifiers. Donors were grouped into four age groups: young (average 16 years), middle-aged (less than 40), aged (around 60) and long-lived (approximately 75). To avoid experimental bias, donors of different ages were spread randomly across the sequencing lanes. For two donors (one aged 18 to 30 and one aged 80 or older), the study analyzed two additional independent replicas of 1 million unique cDNA reads from the same blood draw. Points the paper makes about the study in general: Estimates of total diversity based on one million sequenced T cells were regarded as lower bounds and as underestimates. Compared with the aged group, more naive CD4+ T cells, fewer expanded clones and increased TCR diversity were shown by the long-lived group, suggesting age selection. As age increased, observed TCR beta diversity per million T cells dropped in a roughly linear way, and a significant reduction was already evident by age about 40. Because the CMV infection status of the donors was unknown, age-related changes in expanded clonotypes may potentially have been confounded. Conclusive comparison of naive and antigen-experienced compartments was prevented by the profiling of bulk unsorted PBMCs. A strong correlation was found between observed TCR beta diversity and the percentage of naive T cells measured by flow cytometry.

There are 12 amino acids in the CDR3, from cysteine to phenylalanine inclusive. Just the 36-base CDR3 DNA is kept, in frame starting at base 1. Sequences MDHEN (CDR1) and SYDVKM (CDR2) are obtained from the germline V gene. Notes on this clonotype: Its antigen remains unidentified. Since a much larger clone is just one base distant, this may be a read error.

Donors were around 37 systemically healthy Caucasian individuals from Russia aged roughly 6 to 90 years. Each donor gave 8.5 to 10 milliliters of peripheral blood, collected into EDTA-treated Vacutainer tubes. Ficoll-Paque density-gradient centrifugation was used to isolate PBMCs, with at least 7 million obtained per sample. Trizol reagent was used to extract total RNA from PBMCs, with at least 5.5 micrograms per sample. For every donor, an aliquot of PBMCs went through flow cytometry to measure the percentages of naive CD45RAhigh/CD27high T cells. Libraries came from 5' RACE. The sequencer listed for this sample is Illumina HiSeq 2500. The second PCR ran for roughly 7 to 11 cycles and used a J-beta primer mix along with a sample-barcoded 5' primer. A template-switch 5' adaptor carrying 12 random nucleotides introduced a unique molecular identifier onto each TCR beta cDNA molecule. Each sample yielded at least 3 million CDR3-containing paired-end reads. All of the RNA was converted into first-strand cDNA using the Mint cDNA synthesis kit, with a TRBC-specific oligonucleotide serving as the primer. After uracil-DNA glycosylase treatment, a first 18-cycle PCR used universal primers M1SS and BC2_uni_R on all cDNA. In the original analysis: Normalization of each sample was performed by random selection of 1 million high-quality reads, each carrying a distinct molecular identifier. Instead of being binned into consensus sequences, reads that shared molecular identifiers were thrown out. CDR3 identification, clonotype clustering and error correction used MiTCR with a Q25 quality threshold and the strictest error-elimination algorithm. A nonparametric unseen species model with Euler transformation was used to estimate a lower bound on total TCR beta diversity. The public reads were reprocessed in TCRdb via fastp at Q25 and MiXCR, keeping in-frame beta chains. CDR3 protein duplicates are merged, each entry listing the most common genes and DNA. What appears here as the V and J calls and clone size reflects TCRdb's work, not the paper's. This sample holds 1.4 million or so distinct CDR3 sequences; roughly two fifths were observed only once. The biggest ten clones account for approximately 4.1% of the sample.

Sequenced: blood. Rearrangement joined TRBV28 to TRBJ2-5; there is no confident call for the D gene. The TCR sequence derives from a woman under 30 in good health. This receptor carries the CDR3 CANSFRVETQYF. The DNA is TGTGCCAACAGTTTCCGGGTGGAGACCCAGTACTTC.